Shown below are 15 T cell receptor beta chains from a single sample sequenced in a study of OX40 agonist ivuxolimab in advanced cancers. Sequencing used immunoSEQ multiplex PCR; TCRdb keeps in-frame clones, though not all of them. The sample lists tens of thousands of clones; 86% were seen once. Material: CD4+ or CD8+ T cells sorted from blood, obtained in a trial of the OX40 agonist ivuxolimab. All receptors come from an adult with an advanced solid tumor such as melanoma, head and neck, liver or kidney cancer.

The chain combines TRBV28 with TRBJ2-3, with 14 bases that match TRBD2. Germline CDR1 reads MDHEN; CDR2 reads SYDVKM. The J segment lost 6 bases and the V segment lost 6 bases, leaving 5 bases of the junction unmatched. This CDR3 has 15 amino acids. CDR3 region: CASRGLAGELDTQYF. CDR3 in DNA: TGTGCCAGCAGGGGACTAGCGGGGGAGTTGGATACGCAGTATTTT.

The rearrangement joins TRBV5-8 to TRBJ1-5; no clear D gene. Trimming removed 3 bases at V and 6 bases at J, with 10 bases between. This CDR3 spans 13 amino acids. The germline gives CDR1 SGHTS, CDR2 YDEGEE. CDR3: CASSSIRAQPQHF. The CDR3 coding sequence is TGTGCCAGCAGCTCAATTCGGGCTCAGCCCCAGCATTTT.

The rearrangement joins TRBV6-5 to TRBJ2-5; TRBD1 agrees at 9 bases. The J call may be faulty, since TRBJ2-7 better matches the DNA end. The CDR3 covers 14 residues. Germline V gene data show CDR1 as MNHEY and CDR2 as SVGAGI. CDR3 in amino acids: CASSRQGVRDEQYF. CDR3 DNA: TGTGCCAGCAGTCGACAGGGGGTACGGGACGAGCAGTACTTC.

CDR3 bases: TGTGCCACCAGCAGAGATCTAGTCTACAATGAGCAGTTCTTC. It specifies CATSRDLVYNEQFF. This chain connects TRBV15 to TRBJ2-1; D remains unclear. The germline gives CDR1 LNHNV, CDR2 YYDKDF (reference sequence). The CDR3 length is 14 residues. Trimming cost V 0 bases and J 3 bases, with 6 bases left between them. The full variable domain, its missing parts supplied by reference TRBV15 and TRBJ2-1, is DAMVIQNPRYQVTQFGKPVTLSCSQTLNHNVMYWYQQKSSQAPKLLFHYYDKDFNNEADTPDNFQSRRPNTSFCFLDIRSPGLGDTAMYLCATSRDLVYNEQFFGPGTRLTVL.

The CDR3, as DNA: TGTGCCAGCAGCTTGGAAAGGGCTCGGAATGAGCAGTTCTTC. Translation gives CASSLERARNEQFF. The chain joins TRBV5-4 to TRBJ2-1; D unclear. V lost 0 bases and J 7 bases, leaving 11 bases between the germline ends. Germline CDR1 and CDR2: SGHNT and YYREEE (reference sequence). The CDR3 runs 14 residues.

The chain is built from TRBV4-2 and TRBJ2-5, with 11 bases that match TRBD2. This CDR3 has 18 amino acids. Germline CDR1 reads LGHNA; CDR2 reads YNFKEQ. The ends lost 3 bases at V and 1 base at J; junction bases unmatched: 10. CDR3 nucleotide sequence: TGTGCCAGCAGCCAGGTCCTCACTAGCGGGGGTTCCCAAGAGACCCAGTACTTC. This codes for CASSQVLTSGGSQETQYF.

The chain is built from TRBV2 and TRBJ2-1, with a weak D call TRBD2 (6 bases). The V end was cut by 7 bases, the J end by 4 bases, with 14 bases between. Germline CDR1 is SNHLY and CDR2 is FYNNEI. The CDR3 runs 14 residues. In DNA, the CDR3 is TGTGCCAGCATCGGGGGAGCGAGATACAATGAGCAGTTCTTC. Translated, it gives CASIGGARYNEQFF.

Only one count was recorded for this clone. The chain combines TRBV6-5 with TRBJ1-1, with 10 positions matching TRBD1. Looked up from germline, CDR1 is MNHEY and CDR2 is SVGAGI. The trim removed 6 bases at V and 4 bases at J, leaving 5 bases unmatched. The CDR3 covers 14 residues. CDR3 residues: CASRLDRGLTEAFF. As DNA, the CDR3 is TGTGCCAGCAGACTTGACAGGGGGCTCACTGAAGCTTTCTTT.

The gene calls are TRBV11-2 and TRBJ1-2, with D possibly TRBD1 on 6 matching bases. Germline V CDR1 and CDR2: SGHAT, FQNNGV. V was pared by 5 bases and J by 8 bases, with 12 bases between. This CDR3 is built from 12 residues. CDR3 in amino acids: CASSNTGSGYTF. The CDR3 nucleotides are TGTGCCAGCAGCAACACAGGGTCCGGCTACACCTTC.

The chain uses TRBV19 and TRBJ1-2; a possible D gene is TRBD1 (6 bases). Trimming pared 5 bases from V and 4 bases from J, leaving 8 bases between. CDR1 and CDR2 from the germline V gene are LNHDA and SQIVND (reference sequence). The CDR3 covers 12 residues. CDR3 bases: TGTGCCAGTAGTCAGGGGTTCTATGGCTACACCTTC. Protein product: CASSQGFYGYTF.

A remark on this clone: One junction end disagrees with the germline gene, perhaps due to a read error. The gene calls are TRBV19 and TRBJ1-2; 7 bases are shared with TRBD1. Looked up from germline, CDR1 is LNHDA and CDR2 is SQIVND (reference sequence). The CDR3 runs to 15 residues. DNA for the CDR3: TGTGCCAGCAGTACCGGGACAGCTAATCACCCCGGCTACACCTTC. Residues: CASSTGTANHPGYTF.

The chain has TRBV5-1 and TRBJ2-1, with a weak D call TRBD1 (5 bases). The CDR3 has 17 amino acids. From germline, CDR1 is SGHRS and CDR2 YFSETQ. V was trimmed by 5 bases and J by 1 base, leaving 19 bases between them. CDR3 region: CASSKSPVKGSYNEQFF. CDR3 sequence (DNA): TGCGCCAGCAGTAAAAGCCCCGTCAAGGGGTCCTACAATGAGCAGTTCTTC.

The chain has TRBV5-1 and TRBJ1-1; 8 positions agree with TRBD1. From germline, CDR1 is SGHRS and CDR2 YFSETQ. There are 16 residues in the CDR3. J gave up 1 base and V 2 bases, and 7 bases lay outside the gene matches. The CDR3 nucleotides are TGCGCCAGCAGCTTCCAAGGACAGGGTGGGAACACTGAAGCTTTCTTT. It yields the protein CASSFQGQGGNTEAFF.

The rearrangement joins TRBV29-1 to TRBJ1-1; weak D call: TRBD1 (5 bases). The germline V and J ends were trimmed by 6 bases and 4 bases, with 33 bases remaining between them. The CDR3 runs 19 residues. The germline gives CDR1 SQVTM, CDR2 ANQGSEA. The CDR3 region is CSVTIPPTGMRTAGTEAFF. The CDR3 nucleotides are TGCAGCGTCACCATCCCCCCCACAGGAATGAGGACCGCAGGCACTGAAGCTTTCTTT.

The rearrangement uses TRBV19 and TRBJ1-2, with TRBD1 matching 8 bases. V lost 3 bases to trimming and J lost 7 bases; unmatched junction nucleotides: 10. There are 15 residues in the CDR3. Germline CDR1 LNHDA, CDR2 SQIVND (reference sequence). In DNA, the CDR3 is TGTGCCAGTAGTATCCCAACGACAGGGGTGATTGGCTACACCTTC. Translating gives CASSIPTTGVIGYTF.